This TCR beta chain appears in the sequencing data of a study of T cell repertoires in cytomegalovirus infection. For the study at large: It can be stated that public TCR beta signatures indicated CMV infection as well as a matching HLA type. Study findings and constraints: Carriers of CMV plus the relevant HLA were identified by cumulative public TCR beta family frequency. Dominating the ex vivo response were TCR beta clonotypes that were CMV-specific and HLA-C-restricted.

One entry per CDR3 protein results from TCRdb running MiXCR on the reads. The sample consists of about 250,000 distinct CDR3 sequences, over 9% of them appearing once. This clonotype was detected a few times. Its cognate antigen is unknown. This CDR3 is 17 amino acids long. Losses at the gene ends were 4 bases for V and 8 bases for J; bases not matched to a gene: 19. The germline CDR1 and CDR2 sequences are MNHEY and SMNVEV (reference sequence). Sequenced material: PBMCs. This sequence was found in a human donor in good health (CMV status not recorded). Some clones in this sample may be carry-over from other donors' samples. The chain employs TRBV27 and TRBJ1-2, with TRBD1 matching over 7 bases. CDR3 amino acids: CASSSHGGGRAEGGYTF. The CDR3 DNA reads as TGTGCCAGCAGTTCCCATGGAGGGGGCCGAGCAGAGGGAGGCTACACCTTC.